This entry lists 5 T cell receptor beta chains sequenced from one sample in a study of blood T cell repertoires in COVID-19. Sequenced by immunoSEQ multiplex PCR; TCRdb stores in-frame clones only, minus some. Of fewer than 200,000 clones detected, 84% appear once; the ten largest clones hold approximately 14%. The specimen sequenced was PBMCs or T cells enriched from blood (not recorded which). The receptors come from a man between 45 and 60 years old who had recovered from COVID-19.

This clone was recorded only once. The chain has TRBV6-5 and TRBJ1-1; D possibly corresponds to TRBD1 (6 bases). Per germline, CDR1 MNHEY and CDR2 SVGAGI. The V end was cut by 2 bases, the J end by 4 bases, with 11 bases between. The CDR3 spans 14 residues. CDR3 in amino acids: CASSYAGASTEAFF. Written as DNA, the CDR3 is TGTGCCAGCAGTTACGCAGGGGCGAGCACTGAAGCTTTCTTT.

This clone showed up many times. The chain uses TRBV19 and TRBJ1-2, with 7 bases aligning to TRBD1. CDR1 and CDR2 (germline): LNHDA, SQIVND (reference sequence). This CDR3 contains 18 residues. The V segment lost 7 bases and the J segment 0 bases; nucleotides outside the gene matches: 17. The CDR3 region is CASTSHKLRDSSNYGYTF. As DNA, the CDR3 is TGTGCCAGTACGTCCCACAAATTAAGGGACAGCTCTAACTATGGCTACACCTTC. The full variable domain, rest sourced from reference TRBV19 and TRBJ1-2, is DGGITQSPKYLFRKEGQNVTLSCEQNLNHDAMYWYRQDPGQGLRLIYYSQIVNDFQKGDIAEGYSVSREKKESFPLTVTSAQKNPTAFYLCASTSHKLRDSSNYGYTFGSGTRLTVV.

The chain combines TRBV2 with TRBJ1-5; a possible D gene is TRBD1 (5 bases). This CDR3 has 14 amino acids. V lost 4 bases, J lost 0 bases, and 7 bases lay in between. The germline CDR1 and CDR2 sequences are SNHLY and FYNNEI. CDR3 amino acids: CASSGQYSNQPQHF. CDR3 sequence (DNA): TGTGCCAGCAGTGGACAGTATAGCAATCAGCCCCAGCATTTT. The full variable domain, in which reference TRBV2 and TRBJ1-5 provide the parts outside the CDR3, is EPEVTQTPSHQVTQMGQEVILRCVPISNHLYFYWYRQILGQKVEFLVSFYNNEISEKSEIFDDQFSVERPDGSNFTLKIRSTKLEDSAMYFCASSGQYSNQPQHFGDGTRLSIL.

This clone has only a few counts. The rearrangement uses TRBV25-1 and TRBJ2-2; D call uncertain. The V end was cut by 3 bases, the J end by 0 bases, with 5 bases between. The CDR3 is 14 amino acids. Germline CDR1 MGHDK, CDR2 SYGVNS. The CDR3 region is CASSDRTNTGELFF. The CDR3 DNA reads as TGTGCCAGCAGTGACAGGACGAACACCGGGGAGCTGTTTTTT.

V and J are TRBV19 and TRBJ1-4, with 7 nucleotides matching TRBD1. With V trimmed by 3 bases and J by 8 bases, 12 bases remained unmatched. This CDR3 comprises 16 residues. Germline V gene sequence: CDR1 LNHDA, CDR2 SQIVND (reference sequence). The CDR3 region has the DNA TGTGCCAGTAGTATTGGGGGTACAGGGGAGTACGAAAAACTGTTTTTT. Translating it yields CASSIGGTGEYEKLFF. Complete variable domain (other parts from reference TRBV19 and TRBJ1-4): DGGITQSPKYLFRKEGQNVTLSCEQNLNHDAMYWYRQDPGQGLRLIYYSQIVNDFQKGDIAEGYSVSREKKESFPLTVTSAQKNPTAFYLCASSIGGTGEYEKLFFGSGTQLSVL.